Listed below are T cell receptor beta chains from one sample, sequenced in a study of blood T cell repertoires in COVID-19. Generated by immunoSEQ multiplex PCR, the TCRdb table keeps only in-frame clones and is missing some. The sample has more than 80,000 clones, less than 80% seen once. The sequencing input was peripheral blood. The receptors were gathered from an elderly man with COVID-19, enrolled during active disease. CDR3s include the opening cysteine and the closing phenylalanine or tryptophan. D genes are given only for firm matches. Size tells how often a clone was seen (once, few, many) or the class of an expanded clone, and some rows leave it out.

TRBD1	NA	TRBV4-1	TRBJ1-6	TGCGCCAGCAGCCAAATCCGCGGAGGGACAGGGAGATCACCCCTCCACTTT	CASSQIRGGTGRSPLHF
TRBD1	NA	TRBV25-1	TRBJ1-2	TGTGCCAGCAGCAAAGGGGACAGGGACTATGGCTACACCTTC	CASSKGDRDYGYTF
TRBD1	NA	TRBV6-5	TRBJ2-7	TGTGCCAGCAGTTACAGTGGGACAGGGGTTGGGGAGCAGTACTTC	CASSYSGTGVGEQYF
TRBD1	NA	TRBV28	TRBJ1-4	TGTGCCAGCAGCCCCTCCGGGACAGGGAATGAAAAACTGTTTTTT	CASSPSGTGNEKLFF
NA	NA	TRBV29-1	TRBJ2-4	TGCAGCGTTGTTGCACTAGCCAAAAACATTCAGTACTTC	CSVVALAKNIQYF
NA	NA	TRBV30	TRBJ2-7	TGTGCCTGGAGCGAAACAGGGAAGCAGTACTTC	CAWSETGKQYF
TRBD1	NA	TRBV18	TRBJ2-2	TGTGCCAGCTCACCACCGACAGGGACGGCCGGGGAGCTGTTTTTT	CASSPPTGTAGELFF
NA	NA	TRBV7-3	TRBJ1-6	TGTGCCAGCAGCACCTTTACGGGGTTTTCTTCACCCCTCCACTTT	CASSTFTGFSSPLHF
TRBD1	NA	TRBV9	TRBJ2-5	TGTGCCAGCAGCCCGGGACAGCCACAAGAGACCCAGTACTTC	CASSPGQPQETQYF
NA	NA	TRBV7-3	TRBJ2-3	TGTGCCAGCAGCCCCAGGGGAGACAGATACACAGATACGCAGTATTTT	CASSPRGDRYTDTQYF
TRBD2	NA	TRBV28	TRBJ2-1	TGTGCCAGCAGTTTACAAGCGGGAGGCCACAATGAGCAGTTCTTC	CASSLQAGGHNEQFF
NA	NA	TRBV6-5	TRBJ2-1	TGTGCCAGCAGCAAACAGGGTGGGAATGAGCAGTTCTTC	CASSKQGGNEQFF
NA	NA	TRBV4-1	TRBJ1-2	TGCGCCAGCAGCCAAGATACGGACAGTGTCTATGGCTACACCTTC	CASSQDTDSVYGYTF
NA	NA	TRBV5-5	TRBJ1-1	TGTGCCAGCAGCCGTACCGCGGGGGAGCGGACTGAAGCTTTCTTT	CASSRTAGERTEAFF
NA	NA	TRBV19	TRBJ2-7	TGTGCCAGTAGTGTCCATCCGGGACCAGGAGGGGAGCAGTACTTC	CASSVHPGPGGEQYF
NA	NA	TRBV27	TRBJ2-3	TGTGCCAGCAGTTCGGCTTTTCTAGCTGGAGGTGATACGCAGTATTTT	CASSSAFLAGGDTQYF
NA	NA	TRBV7-9	TRBJ2-7	TGTGCCAGCAGCTTAGCCGGACTCTACGAGCAGTACTTC	CASSLAGLYEQYF
NA	NA	TRBV3-1/TRBV3-2	TRBJ2-1	TGTGCCAGCAGCCAAGGGAGGAACAATGAGCAGTTCTTC	CASSQGRNNEQFF
NA	NA	TRBV6-6	TRBJ1-1	TGTGCCAGCAGATCAGGAGGAAGCACTGAAGCTTTCTTT	CASRSGGSTEAFF
NA	NA	TRBV3-1/TRBV3-2	TRBJ2-1	TGTGCCAGCAGCGACTTATGGGCTAGCAGGCACAATGAGCAGTTCTTC	CASSDLWASRHNEQFF
TRBD1	once	TRBV4-2	TRBJ1-3	TGTGCCAGCAGCCAGAACAGGGGGAGAGACACCATATATTTT	CASSQNRGRDTIYF
NA	NA	TRBV6-5	TRBJ2-7	TGTGCCAGCAGTTACGCGGGACCAGACTACGAGCAGTACTTC	CASSYAGPDYEQYF